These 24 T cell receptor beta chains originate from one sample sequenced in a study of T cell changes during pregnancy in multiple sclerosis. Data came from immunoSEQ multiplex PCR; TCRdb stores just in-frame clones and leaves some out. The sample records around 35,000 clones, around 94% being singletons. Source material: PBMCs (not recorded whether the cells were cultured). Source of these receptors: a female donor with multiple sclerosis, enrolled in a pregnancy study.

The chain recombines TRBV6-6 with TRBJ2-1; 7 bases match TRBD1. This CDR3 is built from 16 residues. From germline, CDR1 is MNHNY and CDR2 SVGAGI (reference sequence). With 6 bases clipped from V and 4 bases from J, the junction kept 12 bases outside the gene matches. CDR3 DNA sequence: TGTGCCAGCAGCAACCTTGACAGGGCGAGGTACAATGAGCAGTTCTTC. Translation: CASSNLDRARYNEQFF.

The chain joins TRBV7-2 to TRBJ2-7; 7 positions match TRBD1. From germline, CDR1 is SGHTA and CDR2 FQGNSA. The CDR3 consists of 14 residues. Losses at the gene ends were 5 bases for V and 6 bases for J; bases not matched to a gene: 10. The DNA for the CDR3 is TGTGCCAGCAGCCCGGACAGGATCAAGAGCGAGCAGTACTTC. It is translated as CASSPDRIKSEQYF.

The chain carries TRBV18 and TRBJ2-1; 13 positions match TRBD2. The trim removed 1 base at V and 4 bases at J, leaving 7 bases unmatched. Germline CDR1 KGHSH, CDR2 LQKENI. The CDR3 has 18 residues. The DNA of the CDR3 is TGTGCCAGCTCACCACAAGGGACTAGCGGGATAACGTACAATGAGCAGTTCTTC. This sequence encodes CASSPQGTSGITYNEQFF. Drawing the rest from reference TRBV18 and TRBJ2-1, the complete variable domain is NAGVMQNPRHLVRRRGQEARLRCSPMKGHSHVYWYRQLPEEGLKFMVYLQKENIIDESGMPKERFSAEFPKEGPSILRIQQVVRGDSAAYFCASSPQGTSGITYNEQFFGPGTRLTVL.

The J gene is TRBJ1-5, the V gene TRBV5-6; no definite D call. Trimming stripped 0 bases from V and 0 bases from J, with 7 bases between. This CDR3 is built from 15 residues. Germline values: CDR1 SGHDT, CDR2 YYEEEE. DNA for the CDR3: TGTGCCAGCAGCTTGGACGGATATAGCAATCAGCCCCAGCATTTT. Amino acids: CASSLDGYSNQPQHF.

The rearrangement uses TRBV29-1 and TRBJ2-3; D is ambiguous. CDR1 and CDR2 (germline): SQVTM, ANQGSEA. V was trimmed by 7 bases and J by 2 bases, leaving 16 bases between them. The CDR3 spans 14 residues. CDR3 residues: CSGSITDFTDTQYF. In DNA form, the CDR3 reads TGCAGCGGGAGTATCACAGATTTCACAGATACGCAGTATTTT.

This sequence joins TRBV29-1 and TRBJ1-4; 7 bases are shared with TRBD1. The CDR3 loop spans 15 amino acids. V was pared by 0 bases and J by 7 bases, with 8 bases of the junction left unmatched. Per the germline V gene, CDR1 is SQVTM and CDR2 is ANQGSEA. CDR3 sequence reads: CSVEETRGLGEKLFF. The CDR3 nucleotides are TGCAGCGTTGAAGAGACGAGGGGGCTGGGTGAAAAACTGTTTTTT. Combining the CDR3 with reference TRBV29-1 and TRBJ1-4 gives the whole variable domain SAVISQKPSRDICQRGTSLTIQCQVDSQVTMMFWYRQQPGQSLTLIATANQGSEATYESGFVIDKFPISRPNLTFSTLTVSNMSPEDSSIYLCSVEETRGLGEKLFFGSGTQLSVL.

In DNA form, the CDR3 reads TGTGCCTGGAGTACGGGACTCAACACCGGGGAGCTGTTTTTT. This codes for CAWSTGLNTGELFF. The J gene is TRBJ2-2, the V gene TRBV30, with D possibly TRBD2 on 6 matching bases. The germline gives CDR1 GTSNPN, CDR2 SVGIG (reference sequence). Trimming took 2 bases from V and 2 from J, leaving 9 bases between them. This CDR3 has 14 residues.

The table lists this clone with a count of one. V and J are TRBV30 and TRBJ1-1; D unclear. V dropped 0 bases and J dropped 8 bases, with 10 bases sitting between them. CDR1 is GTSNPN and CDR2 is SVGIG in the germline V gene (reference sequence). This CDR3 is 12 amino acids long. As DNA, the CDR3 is TGTGCCTGGAGTGTGGAGGGCCGAGAAGCTTTCTTT. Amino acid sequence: CAWSVEGREAFF.

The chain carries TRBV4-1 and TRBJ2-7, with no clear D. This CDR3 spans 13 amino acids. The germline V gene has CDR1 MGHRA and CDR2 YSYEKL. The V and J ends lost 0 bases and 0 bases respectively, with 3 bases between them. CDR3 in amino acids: CASSQESSYEQYF. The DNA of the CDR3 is TGCGCCAGCAGCCAAGAATCCTCCTACGAGCAGTACTTC.

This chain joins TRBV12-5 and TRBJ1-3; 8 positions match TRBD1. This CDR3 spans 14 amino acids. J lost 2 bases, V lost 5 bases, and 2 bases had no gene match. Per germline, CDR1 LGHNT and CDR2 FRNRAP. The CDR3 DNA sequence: TGTGCTAGTGGTATGACAGGGGCTGGAAACACCATATATTTT. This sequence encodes CASGMTGAGNTIYF.

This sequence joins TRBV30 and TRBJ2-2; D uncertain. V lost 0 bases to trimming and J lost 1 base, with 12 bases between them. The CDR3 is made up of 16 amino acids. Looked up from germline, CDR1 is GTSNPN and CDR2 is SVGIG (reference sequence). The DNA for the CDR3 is TGTGCCTGGAGTGTACAATTCTTCGAGAACACCGGGGAGCTGTTTTTT. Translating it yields CAWSVQFFENTGELFF.

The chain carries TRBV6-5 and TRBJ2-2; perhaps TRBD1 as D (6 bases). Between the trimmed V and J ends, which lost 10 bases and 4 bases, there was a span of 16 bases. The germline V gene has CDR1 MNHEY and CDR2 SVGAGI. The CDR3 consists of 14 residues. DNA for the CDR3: TGTGCCACCACCCAGGGGCGGCCCACCGGGGAGCTGTTTTTT. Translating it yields CATTQGRPTGELFF.

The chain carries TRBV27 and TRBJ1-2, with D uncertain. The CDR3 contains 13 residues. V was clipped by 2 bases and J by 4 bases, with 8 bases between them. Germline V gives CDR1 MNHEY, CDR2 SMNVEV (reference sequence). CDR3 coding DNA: TGTGCCAGCAGTTTAACCAGGCTCTATGGCTACACCTTC. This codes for CASSLTRLYGYTF.

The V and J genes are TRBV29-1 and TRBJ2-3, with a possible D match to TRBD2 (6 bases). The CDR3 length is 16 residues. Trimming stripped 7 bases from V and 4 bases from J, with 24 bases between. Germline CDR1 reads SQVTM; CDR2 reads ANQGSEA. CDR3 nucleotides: TGCAGCGCGATGGAGGGAACGGGAGCGGTTTCAGATACGCAGTATTTT. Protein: CSAMEGTGAVSDTQYF.

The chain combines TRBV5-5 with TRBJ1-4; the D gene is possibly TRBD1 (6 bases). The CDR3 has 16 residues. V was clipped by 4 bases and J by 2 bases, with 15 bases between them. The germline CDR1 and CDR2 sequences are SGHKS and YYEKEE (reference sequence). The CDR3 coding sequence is TGTGCCAGCAGCCCCCCTCCGGGGGGCACTAATGAAAAACTGTTTTTT. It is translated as CASSPPPGGTNEKLFF.

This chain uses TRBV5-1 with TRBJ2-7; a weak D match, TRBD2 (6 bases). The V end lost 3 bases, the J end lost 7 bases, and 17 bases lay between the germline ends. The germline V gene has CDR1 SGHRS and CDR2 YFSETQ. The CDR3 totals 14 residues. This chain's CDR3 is CASSSSGDSREQYF. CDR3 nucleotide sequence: TGCGCCAGCAGCTCCTCCGGGGACTCGCGAGAGCAGTACTTC.

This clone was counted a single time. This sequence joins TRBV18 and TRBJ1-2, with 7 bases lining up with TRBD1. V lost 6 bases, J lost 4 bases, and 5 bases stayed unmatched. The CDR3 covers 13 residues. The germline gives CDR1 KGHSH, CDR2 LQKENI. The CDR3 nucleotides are TGTGCCAGCTCCCCCGACAGGGTCTATGGCTACACCTTC. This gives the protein CASSPDRVYGYTF. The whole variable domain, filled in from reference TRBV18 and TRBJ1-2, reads NAGVMQNPRHLVRRRGQEARLRCSPMKGHSHVYWYRQLPEEGLKFMVYLQKENIIDESGMPKERFSAEFPKEGPSILRIQQVVRGDSAAYFCASSPDRVYGYTFGSGTRLTVV.

CDR3 loop: CGHWGRRNQPQHF. CDR3 in DNA: TGCGGTCATTGGGGGCGCCGGAATCAGCCCCAGCATTTT. V is TRBV21-1 and J is TRBJ1-5; the table's D gene call, TRBD1, was not cross checked with the DNA. TRBV21-1 is a recognized pseudogene. The CDR3 is made up of 13 amino acids.

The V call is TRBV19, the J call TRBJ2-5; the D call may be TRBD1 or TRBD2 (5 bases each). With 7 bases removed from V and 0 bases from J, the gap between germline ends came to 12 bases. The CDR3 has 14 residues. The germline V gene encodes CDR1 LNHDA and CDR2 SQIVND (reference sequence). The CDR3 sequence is CASTSGTNQETQYF. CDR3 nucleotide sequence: TGTGCCAGTACCTCCGGGACGAACCAAGAGACCCAGTACTTC.

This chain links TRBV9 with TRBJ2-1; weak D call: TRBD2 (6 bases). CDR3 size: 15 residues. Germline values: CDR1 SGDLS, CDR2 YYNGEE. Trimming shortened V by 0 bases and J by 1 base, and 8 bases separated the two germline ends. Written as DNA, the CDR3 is TGTGCCAGCAGCGTAGGGACTAATTCCTACAATGAGCAGTTCTTC. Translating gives CASSVGTNSYNEQFF.

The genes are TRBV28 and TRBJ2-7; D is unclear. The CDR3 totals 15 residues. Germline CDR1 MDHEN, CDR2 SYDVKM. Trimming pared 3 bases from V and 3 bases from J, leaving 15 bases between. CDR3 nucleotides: TGTGCCAGCAGTTTTGTGAGAGGAAGTAGCTACGAGCAGTACTTC. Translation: CASSFVRGSSYEQYF.

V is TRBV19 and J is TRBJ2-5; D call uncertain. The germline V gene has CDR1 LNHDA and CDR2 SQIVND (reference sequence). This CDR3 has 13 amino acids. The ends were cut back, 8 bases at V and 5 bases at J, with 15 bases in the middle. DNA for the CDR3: TGTGCCAGTCGGCCGCAGTATGGGGAGACCCAGTACTTC. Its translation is CASRPQYGETQYF.

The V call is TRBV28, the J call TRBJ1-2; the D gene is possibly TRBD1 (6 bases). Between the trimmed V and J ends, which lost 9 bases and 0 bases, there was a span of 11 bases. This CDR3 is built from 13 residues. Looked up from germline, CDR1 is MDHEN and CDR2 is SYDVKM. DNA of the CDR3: TGTGCCAGTTCGGACAGTGCTAACTATGGCTACACCTTC. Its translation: CASSDSANYGYTF.

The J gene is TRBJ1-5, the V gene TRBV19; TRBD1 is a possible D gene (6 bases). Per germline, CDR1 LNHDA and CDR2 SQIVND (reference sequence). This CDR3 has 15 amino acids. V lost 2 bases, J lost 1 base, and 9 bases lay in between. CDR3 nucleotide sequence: TGTGCCAGTAGTATACACAGGGAGAGCAATCAGCCCCAGCATTTT. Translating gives CASSIHRESNQPQHF.